This T cell receptor (beta chain) was documented in a study of Ad26.COV2.S vaccination and SARS-CoV-2 variants. Study-level results: Vaccinated individuals (as opposed to placebo recipients) had higher spike-specific TCR breadth.

The method was immunoSEQ multiplex PCR; TCRdb's version includes in-frame clones alone and lacks a portion of them. The table lists hundreds of thousands of clones, approximately 88% of them singletons. As for this clone: What it binds is not known.

Treatment here: about 20 received Ad26.COV2.S at low or high dose, single or two shots; about 5 received placebo; per-sample allocation not given. Sampling took place 63 days after the first vaccine or placebo injection. An 18-55-year-old adult in Boston served as donor. As its vector, the vaccine had Ad26, which expressed Wuhan-strain SARS-CoV-2 spike. There are 16 residues in the CDR3. V was pared by 0 bases and J by 1 base, with 14 bases between. Germline CDR1 is SGHRS and CDR2 is YFSETQ. The chain couples TRBV5-1 to TRBJ2-7; the D is unclear. This TCR was sampled from a person aged 18-65 years who received the Ad26.COV2.S COVID-19 vaccine or a placebo. The sequences come from peripheral blood, collected in a trial of Ad26.COV2.S vaccine versus placebo. This CDR3 is CASSLAGPRLSYEQYF. For the CDR3, the DNA is TGCGCCAGCAGCTTGGCAGGTCCCCGCCTTTCCTACGAGCAGTACTTC.